The 22 T cell receptor beta chains listed next were all sequenced from one sample in a study of blood T cell dynamics during melanoma immunotherapy. Produced via immunoSEQ multiplex PCR; TCRdb's table is partial and in-frame only. The sample has tens of thousands of clones; around 90% are singletons. Time point described: pre-treatment baseline. The input for sequencing was blood, taken from a patient treated with checkpoint blockade. The receptors were gathered from a human donor with melanoma.

The V gene is TRBV5-1, the J gene TRBJ1-6; the D gene is possibly TRBD1 (6 bases). The CDR3 contains 16 residues. Germline values: CDR1 SGHRS, CDR2 YFSETQ. Trimming left V 9 bases short and J 0 bases short, with 16 bases between. In nucleotides, the CDR3 is TGCGCCACCCGCGGGGGCCGAAGCTCCTATAATTCACCCCTCCACTTT. Its translation: CATRGGRSSYNSPLHF.

The chain couples TRBV5-6 to TRBJ2-5, with D hard to call. Germline V gene lookup returns CDR1 SGHDT and CDR2 YYEEEE. The length of the CDR3 is 13 residues. V lost 0 bases and J 1 base, leaving 4 bases between the germline ends. DNA for the CDR3: TGTGCCAGCAGCTTGGTTGTCCAAGAGACCCAGTACTTC. Translated, it gives CASSLVVQETQYF.

CDR3 loop: CASTPGGGADTQYF. The CDR3 DNA follows: TGCGCCAGCACCCCAGGGGGAGGAGCAGATACGCAGTATTTT. The chain recombines TRBV5-1 with TRBJ2-3, with a weak D call TRBD1 (7 bases). Deletions cut 6 bases from V and 4 bases from J, with 15 bases between. The CDR3 totals 14 residues. The germline gives CDR1 SGHRS, CDR2 YFSETQ.

The CDR3 here is CASSATSGPTDTQYF. CDR3 in DNA: TGTGCCAGCAGCGCGACTAGCGGCCCCACAGATACGCAGTATTTT. The V gene is TRBV7-3, the J gene TRBJ2-3; TRBD2 matches at 9 bases. Unmatched junction bases numbered 5, after V lost 5 bases and J lost 2 bases. The CDR3 runs 15 residues. CDR1 is SGHTA, CDR2 FQGTGA, per germline. Full variable domain (remainder filled in from reference TRBV7-3 and TRBJ2-3): GAGVSQTPSNKVTEKGKYVELRCDPISGHTALYWYRQSLGQGPEFLIYFQGTGAADDSGLPNDRFFAVRPEGSVSTLKIQRTERGDSAVYLCASSATSGPTDTQYFGPGTRLTVL.

CDR3 bases: TGTGCCAGCAGTGAATATCGAGCCCAGGGTGGTTTGGAGACCCAGTACTTC. Translated, it gives CASSEYRAQGGLETQYF. This chain joins TRBV25-1 and TRBJ2-5, with D maybe TRBD1 (5 bases). This CDR3 contains 17 residues. Between the trimmed V and J ends, which lost 0 bases and 5 bases, there was a span of 19 bases. The germline V gene has CDR1 MGHDK and CDR2 SYGVNS.

This clone was observed a few times. The chain employs TRBV6-1 and TRBJ2-7, with a weak D call TRBD1 (6 bases). Between the trimmed V and J ends, which lost 6 bases and 6 bases, there was a span of 12 bases. The CDR3 sequence is 12 residues long. Germline V gene data show CDR1 as MNHNS and CDR2 as SASEGT. The CDR3 protein is CASSLQGREQYF. CDR3 sequence (DNA): TGTGCCAGCAGCCTACAGGGCCGCGAGCAGTACTTC.

This clone was detected a few times. The V gene is TRBV2, the J gene TRBJ1-5; no firm D call. The CDR3 runs 13 residues. V shed 6 bases and J shed 3 bases, with 9 bases lying between them. Germline loops: CDR1 SNHLY, CDR2 FYNNEI. CDR3 bases: TGTGCCAGCAGGTCTCAGGACAATCAGCCCCAGCATTTT. This encodes CASRSQDNQPQHF.

The rearrangement joins TRBV5-4 to TRBJ1-1; D is unclear. Trimming cost V 0 bases and J 1 base, with 10 bases left between them. The CDR3 is 15 residues long. CDR1 is SGHNT and CDR2 is YYREEE in the germline V gene (reference sequence). The CDR3 region is CASSLAAVKNTEAFF. The CDR3 DNA follows: TGTGCCAGCAGCTTGGCGGCAGTAAAGAACACTGAAGCTTTCTTT.

This clone is a singleton in its sample. The chain recombines TRBV7-2 with TRBJ2-1; 7 bases are a match to TRBD2. The V gene's germline CDR1 is SGHTA and CDR2 FQGNSA. Germline trimming cut 5 bases from V and 5 bases from J; bases unmatched to any gene: 21. This CDR3 has 19 amino acids. The CDR3, as DNA: TGTGCCAGCAGCCCGCCTGGAGGGTGGGGGGGAGTATCCGACAATGAGCAGTTCTTC. It yields the protein CASSPPGGWGGVSDNEQFF.

This chain links TRBV7-6 with TRBJ2-1; 15 nucleotides align to TRBD2. The V gene's germline CDR1 is SGHVS and CDR2 FNYEAQ. CDR3 length: 17 amino acids. V shed 5 bases, J shed 4 bases, and the junction held 6 bases outside the gene matches. This CDR3 is CASSGWTSGRAYNEQFF. The DNA for the CDR3 is TGTGCCAGCAGCGGGTGGACTAGCGGGAGGGCATACAATGAGCAGTTCTTC.

The chain employs TRBV6-1 and TRBJ2-5, with 8 nucleotides matching TRBD2. The trim removed 4 bases at V and 4 bases at J, leaving 11 bases unmatched. CDR3 length equals 16 residues. The germline V gene has CDR1 MNHNS and CDR2 SASEGT. As DNA, the CDR3 is TGTGCCAGCAGTGGGAGAGCGGGGGTAGGGGGAGAGACCCAGTACTTC. This translates into CASSGRAGVGGETQYF.

The chain joins TRBV5-3 to TRBJ2-3, with unresolved D. TRBV5-3 is reported as an ORF; its role is uncertain. This CDR3 spans 15 amino acids. Trimming left V 1 base short and J 1 base short, with 10 bases between. CDR3 sequence reads: CARSLSPGRTDTQYF. The CDR3, as DNA: TGTGCCAGAAGCTTGAGTCCAGGACGCACAGATACGCAGTATTTT.

The table lists this clone with a count of one. V and J are TRBV6-1 and TRBJ2-3, with a weak D call TRBD1 (6 bases). The CDR3 is 16 amino acids. V lost 3 bases, J lost 0 bases, and 13 bases lay in between. Germline V gene lookup returns CDR1 MNHNS and CDR2 SASEGT. CDR3 loop: CASSEQQTGSTDTQYF. CDR3 coding DNA: TGTGCCAGCAGTGAGCAGCAGACAGGCAGCACAGATACGCAGTATTTT.

V is TRBV20-1 and J is TRBJ2-1, with D uncertain. Germline-derived CDR1 and CDR2 are DFQATT and SNEGSKA (reference sequence). Between the trimmed V and J ends, which lost 3 bases and 4 bases, there was a span of 4 bases. The CDR3 contains 11 residues. This CDR3 is CSARTYNEQFF. The DNA for the CDR3 is TGCAGTGCTAGGACGTACAATGAGCAGTTCTTC.

This clone was detected only a few times. The rearrangement uses TRBV19 and TRBJ2-7, with TRBD2 matching 9 bases. Unmatched junction bases numbered 7, after V lost 6 bases and J lost 1 base. This CDR3 contains 15 residues. Germline V gene data show CDR1 as LNHDA and CDR2 as SQIVND (reference sequence). The CDR3 is CASSPSGTISYEQYF. The DNA of the CDR3 is TGTGCCAGTAGCCCTAGCGGGACCATATCCTACGAGCAGTACTTC.

The chain uses TRBV7-2 and TRBJ1-5; a weak D match, TRBD1 (6 bases). CDR1 is SGHTA and CDR2 is FQGNSA in the germline V gene. The CDR3 runs to 14 residues. V was pared by 5 bases and J by 3 bases, with 11 bases between. The CDR3 loop reads CASSPDRINQPQHF. DNA of the CDR3: TGTGCCAGCAGCCCCGACAGGATCAATCAGCCCCAGCATTTT.

The rearrangement links TRBV6-1 to TRBJ1-1, with 11 bases aligning to TRBD1. J lost 4 bases, V lost 8 bases, and 9 bases had no gene match. The CDR3 contains 15 residues. Germline V gene data show CDR1 as MNHNS and CDR2 as SASEGT. In DNA form, the CDR3 reads TGTGCCAGCTCCGCCCCTGGGACAGGGGGCACTGAAGCTTTCTTT. This gives the protein CASSAPGTGGTEAFF.

The rearrangement links TRBV4-1 to TRBJ1-5; D gene ambiguous. Germline lookup yields CDR1 MGHRA and CDR2 YSYEKL. CDR3 length: 15 amino acids. V shed 3 bases and J shed 0 bases, with 9 bases lying between them. CDR3 sequence: CASSHLFFSNQPQHF. The DNA for the CDR3 is TGCGCCAGCAGCCACCTTTTTTTTAGCAATCAGCCCCAGCATTTT.

This clone came up a few times. The rearrangement joins TRBV7-9 to TRBJ2-7; no clear D gene. This CDR3 has 11 amino acids. In germline, CDR1 is SEHNR, CDR2 FQNEAQ (reference sequence). The V end lost 5 bases, the J end lost 3 bases, and 5 bases lay between the germline ends. CDR3 DNA: TGTGCCAGCAGCACTTACTACGAGCAGTACTTC. Translating gives CASSTYYEQYF.

This chain uses TRBV28 with TRBJ1-2, with no clear D. Trimming cost V 2 bases and J 7 bases, with 8 bases left between them. The germline gives CDR1 MDHEN, CDR2 SYDVKM. The CDR3 loop spans 12 amino acids. The CDR3 is CASSLLTGGYTF. The CDR3 DNA reads TGTGCCAGCAGTTTACTGACGGGTGGCTACACCTTC.

This chain connects TRBV10-3 to TRBJ2-7; possible D gene TRBD2, 6 bases. Trimming shortened V by 10 bases and J by 4 bases, and 8 bases separated the two germline ends. The germline V gene has CDR1 ENHRY and CDR2 SYGVKD. CDR3 length: 10 amino acids. The CDR3 protein is CASGAYEQYF. The CDR3 DNA is TGTGCCAGCGGGGCGTACGAGCAGTACTTC.

J is TRBJ2-2 and V is TRBV7-9; 10 nucleotides line up with TRBD1. Germline CDR1 reads SEHNR; CDR2 reads FQNEAQ (reference sequence). This CDR3 has 14 amino acids. V lost 4 bases, J lost 5 bases, and 1 base stayed unmatched. CDR3 loop: CASSWDRGTGELFF. The CDR3 coding sequence is TGTGCCAGCAGCTGGGACAGGGGAACCGGGGAGCTGTTTTTT.